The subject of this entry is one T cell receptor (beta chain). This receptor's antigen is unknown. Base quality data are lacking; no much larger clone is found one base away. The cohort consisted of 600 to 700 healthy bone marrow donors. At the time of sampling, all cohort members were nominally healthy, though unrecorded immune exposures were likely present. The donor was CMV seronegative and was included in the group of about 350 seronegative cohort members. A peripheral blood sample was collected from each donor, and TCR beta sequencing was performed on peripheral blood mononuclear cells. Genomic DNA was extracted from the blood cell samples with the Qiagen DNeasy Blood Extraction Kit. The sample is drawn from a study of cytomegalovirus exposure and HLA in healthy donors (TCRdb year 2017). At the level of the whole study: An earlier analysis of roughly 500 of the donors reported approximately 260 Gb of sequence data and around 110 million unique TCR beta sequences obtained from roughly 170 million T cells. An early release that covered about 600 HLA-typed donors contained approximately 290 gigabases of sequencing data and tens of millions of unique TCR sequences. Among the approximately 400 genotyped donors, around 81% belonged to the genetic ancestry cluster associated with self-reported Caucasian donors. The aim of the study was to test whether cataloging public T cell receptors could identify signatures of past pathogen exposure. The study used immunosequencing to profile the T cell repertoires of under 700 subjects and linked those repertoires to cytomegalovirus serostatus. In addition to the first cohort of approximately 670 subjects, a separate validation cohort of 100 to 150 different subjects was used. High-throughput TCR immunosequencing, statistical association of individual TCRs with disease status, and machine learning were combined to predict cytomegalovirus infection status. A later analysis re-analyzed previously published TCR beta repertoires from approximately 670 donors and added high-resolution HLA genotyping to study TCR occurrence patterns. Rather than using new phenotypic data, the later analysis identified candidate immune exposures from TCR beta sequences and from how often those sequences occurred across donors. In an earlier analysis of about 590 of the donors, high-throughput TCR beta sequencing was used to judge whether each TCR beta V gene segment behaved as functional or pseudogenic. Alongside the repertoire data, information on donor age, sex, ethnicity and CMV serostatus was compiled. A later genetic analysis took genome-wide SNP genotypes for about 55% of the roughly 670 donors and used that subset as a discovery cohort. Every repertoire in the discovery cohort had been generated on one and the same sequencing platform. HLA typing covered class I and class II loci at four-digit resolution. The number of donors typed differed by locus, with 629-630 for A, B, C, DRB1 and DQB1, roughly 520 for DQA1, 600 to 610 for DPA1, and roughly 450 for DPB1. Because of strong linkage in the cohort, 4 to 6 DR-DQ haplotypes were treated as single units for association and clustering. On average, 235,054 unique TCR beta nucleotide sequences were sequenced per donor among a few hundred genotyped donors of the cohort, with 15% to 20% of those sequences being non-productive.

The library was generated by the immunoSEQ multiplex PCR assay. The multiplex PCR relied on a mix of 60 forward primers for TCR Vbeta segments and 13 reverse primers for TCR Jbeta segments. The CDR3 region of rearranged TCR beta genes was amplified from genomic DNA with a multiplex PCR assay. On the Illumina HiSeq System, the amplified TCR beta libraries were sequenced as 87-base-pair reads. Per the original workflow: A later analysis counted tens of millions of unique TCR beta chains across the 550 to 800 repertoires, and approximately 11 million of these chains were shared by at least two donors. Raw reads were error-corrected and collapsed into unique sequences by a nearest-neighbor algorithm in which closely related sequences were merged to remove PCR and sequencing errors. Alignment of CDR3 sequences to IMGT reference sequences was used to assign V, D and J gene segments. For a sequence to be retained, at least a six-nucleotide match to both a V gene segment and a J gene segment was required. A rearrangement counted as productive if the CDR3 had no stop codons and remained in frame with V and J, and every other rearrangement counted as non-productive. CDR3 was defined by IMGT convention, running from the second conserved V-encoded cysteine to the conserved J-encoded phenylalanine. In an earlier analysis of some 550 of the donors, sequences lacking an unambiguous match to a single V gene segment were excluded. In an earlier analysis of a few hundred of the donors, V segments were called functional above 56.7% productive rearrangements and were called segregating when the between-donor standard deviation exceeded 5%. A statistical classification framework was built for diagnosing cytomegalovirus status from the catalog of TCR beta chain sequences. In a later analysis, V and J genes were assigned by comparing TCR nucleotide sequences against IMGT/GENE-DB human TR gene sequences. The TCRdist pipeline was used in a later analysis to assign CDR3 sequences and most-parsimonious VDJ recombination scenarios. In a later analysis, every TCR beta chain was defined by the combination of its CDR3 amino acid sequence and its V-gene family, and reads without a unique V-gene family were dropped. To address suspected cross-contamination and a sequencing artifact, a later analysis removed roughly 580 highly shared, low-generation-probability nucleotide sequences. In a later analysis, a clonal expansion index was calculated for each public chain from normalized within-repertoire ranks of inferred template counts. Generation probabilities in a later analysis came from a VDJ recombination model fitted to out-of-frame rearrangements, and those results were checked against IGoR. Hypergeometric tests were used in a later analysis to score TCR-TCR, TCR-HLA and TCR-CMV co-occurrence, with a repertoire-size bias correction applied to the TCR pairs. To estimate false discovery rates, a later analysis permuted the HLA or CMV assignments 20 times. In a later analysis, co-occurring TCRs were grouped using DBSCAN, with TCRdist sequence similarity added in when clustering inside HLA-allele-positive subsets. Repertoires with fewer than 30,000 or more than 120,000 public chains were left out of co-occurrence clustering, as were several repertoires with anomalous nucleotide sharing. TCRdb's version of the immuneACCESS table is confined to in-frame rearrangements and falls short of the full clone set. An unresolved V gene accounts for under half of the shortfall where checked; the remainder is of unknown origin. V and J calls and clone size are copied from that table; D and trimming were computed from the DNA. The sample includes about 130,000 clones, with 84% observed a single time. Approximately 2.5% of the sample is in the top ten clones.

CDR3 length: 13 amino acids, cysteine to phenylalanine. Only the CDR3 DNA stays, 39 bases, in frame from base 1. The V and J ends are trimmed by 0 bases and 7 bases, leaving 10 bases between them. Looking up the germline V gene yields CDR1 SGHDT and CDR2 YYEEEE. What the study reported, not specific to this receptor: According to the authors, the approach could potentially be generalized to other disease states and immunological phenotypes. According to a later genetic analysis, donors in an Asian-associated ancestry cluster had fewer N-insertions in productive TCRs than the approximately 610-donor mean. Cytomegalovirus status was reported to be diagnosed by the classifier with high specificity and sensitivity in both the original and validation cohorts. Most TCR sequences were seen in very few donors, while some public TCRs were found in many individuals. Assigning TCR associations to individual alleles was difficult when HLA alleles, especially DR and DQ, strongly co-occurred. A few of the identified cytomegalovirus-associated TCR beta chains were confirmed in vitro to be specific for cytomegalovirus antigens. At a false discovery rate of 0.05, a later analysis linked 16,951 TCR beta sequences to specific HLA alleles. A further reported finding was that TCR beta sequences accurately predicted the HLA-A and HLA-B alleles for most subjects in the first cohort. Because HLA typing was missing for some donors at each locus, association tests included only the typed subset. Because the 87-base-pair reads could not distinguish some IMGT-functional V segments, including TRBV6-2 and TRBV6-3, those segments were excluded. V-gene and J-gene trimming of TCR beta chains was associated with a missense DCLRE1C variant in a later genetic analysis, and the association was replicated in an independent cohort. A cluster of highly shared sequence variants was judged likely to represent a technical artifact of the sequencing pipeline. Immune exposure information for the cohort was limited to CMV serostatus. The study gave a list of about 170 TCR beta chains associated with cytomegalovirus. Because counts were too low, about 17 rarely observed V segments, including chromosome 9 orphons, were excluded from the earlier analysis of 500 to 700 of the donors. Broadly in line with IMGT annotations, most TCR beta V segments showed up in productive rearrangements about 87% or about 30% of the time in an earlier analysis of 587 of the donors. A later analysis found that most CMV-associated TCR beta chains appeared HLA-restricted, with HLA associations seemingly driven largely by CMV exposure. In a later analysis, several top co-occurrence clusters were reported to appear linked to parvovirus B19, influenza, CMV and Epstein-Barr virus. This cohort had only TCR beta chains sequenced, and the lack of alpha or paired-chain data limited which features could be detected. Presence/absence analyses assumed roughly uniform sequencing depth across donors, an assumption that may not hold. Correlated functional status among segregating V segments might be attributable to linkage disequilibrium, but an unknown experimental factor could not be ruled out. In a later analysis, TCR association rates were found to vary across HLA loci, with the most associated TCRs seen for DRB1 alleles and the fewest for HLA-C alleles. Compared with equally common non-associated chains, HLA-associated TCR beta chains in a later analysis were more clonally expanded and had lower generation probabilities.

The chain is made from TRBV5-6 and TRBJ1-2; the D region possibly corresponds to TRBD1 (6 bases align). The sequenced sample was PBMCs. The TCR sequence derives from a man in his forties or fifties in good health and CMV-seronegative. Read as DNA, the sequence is TGTGCCAGCAGCTTGGCGCCAGGGGCTGGCTACACCTTC. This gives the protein CASSLAPGAGYTF. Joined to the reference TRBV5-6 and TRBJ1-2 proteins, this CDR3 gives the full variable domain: DAGVTQSPTHLIKTRGQQVTLRCSPKSGHDTVSWYQQALGQGPQFIFQYYEEEERQRGNFPDRFSGHQFPNYSSELNVNALLLGDSALYLCASSLAPGAGYTFGSGTRLTVV.